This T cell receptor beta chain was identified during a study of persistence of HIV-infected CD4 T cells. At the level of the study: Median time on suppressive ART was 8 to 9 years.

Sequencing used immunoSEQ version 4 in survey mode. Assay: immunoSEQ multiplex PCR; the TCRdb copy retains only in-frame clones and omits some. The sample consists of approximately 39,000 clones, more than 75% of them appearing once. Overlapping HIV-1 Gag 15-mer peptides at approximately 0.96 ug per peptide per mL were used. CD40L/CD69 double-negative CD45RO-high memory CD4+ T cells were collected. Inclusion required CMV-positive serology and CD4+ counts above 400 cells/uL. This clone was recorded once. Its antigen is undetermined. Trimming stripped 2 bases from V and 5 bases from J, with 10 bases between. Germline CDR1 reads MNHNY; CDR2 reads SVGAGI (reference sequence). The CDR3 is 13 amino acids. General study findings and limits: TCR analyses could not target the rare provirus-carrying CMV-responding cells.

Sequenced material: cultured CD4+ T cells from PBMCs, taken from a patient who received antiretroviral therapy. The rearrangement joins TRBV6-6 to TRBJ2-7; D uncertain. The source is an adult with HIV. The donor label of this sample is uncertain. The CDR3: CASSYGREHEQYV. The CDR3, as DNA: TGTGCCAGCAGTTACGGACGAGAGCACGAGCAGTACGTC.